Following are 21 T cell receptor beta chains from one sample sequenced in a study of blood T cell repertoires in COVID-19. Assay used: immunoSEQ multiplex PCR; TCRdb lists only in-frame clones, some missing. The sample holds about 140,000 clones, approximately 85% seen once. The source material was peripheral blood. The receptors stem from a man aged 50 to 60 with acute or convalescent COVID-19.

The chain couples TRBV11-2 to TRBJ1-2, with a weak D call TRBD1 (6 bases). The CDR3 is made up of 16 amino acids. Germline CDR1 is SGHAT and CDR2 is FQNNGV. V lost 6 bases and J lost 2, with 19 bases in between. In nucleotides, the CDR3 is TGTGCCAGCAGAACGGTCCTTAATAGGGGGAACTATGGCTACACCTTC. This gives the protein CASRTVLNRGNYGYTF.

The CDR3 nucleotides are TGTGCCAGCTCACCTGGGACAGTGAACACTGAAGCTTTCTTT. Amino acid sequence: CASSPGTVNTEAFF. This chain connects TRBV18 to TRBJ1-1, with TRBD1 identical over 7 bases. V dropped 3 bases and J dropped 0; count of bases not matched to a gene: 1. This CDR3 contains 14 residues. In germline, CDR1 is KGHSH, CDR2 LQKENI.

This clone was seen just once. The chain has TRBV6-2 or TRBV6-3 and TRBJ1-2, with D perhaps matching TRBD1 (6 bases). Germline CDR1 is MNHEY and CDR2 is SVGEGT. This CDR3 is built from 17 residues. Deletions cut 2 bases from V and 1 base from J, with 17 bases between. In DNA form, the CDR3 reads TGTGCCAGCAGTTACCACAGGGAGAATTTCCTTAACTATGGCTACACCTTC. Encoded protein: CASSYHRENFLNYGYTF.

J is TRBJ2-3 and V is TRBV5-4, with TRBD2 matching 10 bases. The CDR3 consists of 20 residues. The germline V gene has CDR1 SGHNT and CDR2 YYREEE (reference sequence). Trimming cost V 3 bases and J 1 base; bases outside gene matches: 17. The CDR3 region has the DNA TGTGCCAGCAGCTCAGGTAAACCGGGACTAGCGAGACCCCGCACAGATACGCAGTATTTT. Protein product: CASSSGKPGLARPRTDTQYF.

The chain couples TRBV6-5 to TRBJ2-1, with D possibly being TRBD1 (6 bases). Germline V gene lookup returns CDR1 MNHEY and CDR2 SVGAGI. CDR3 length: 13 residues. The germline V and J ends were trimmed by 6 bases and 2 bases, with 8 bases remaining between them. The CDR3 bases are TGTGCCAGCAGACGGACAGCCTACAATGAGCAGTTCTTC. This codes for CASRRTAYNEQFF.

V and J are TRBV30 and TRBJ1-6; no clear D gene. Germline CDR1 is GTSNPN and CDR2 is SVGIG (reference sequence). This CDR3 region has 14 residues. The V gene lost 1 base and the J gene lost 11 bases, with 15 bases spanning the gap. CDR3 in DNA: TGTGCCTGGAGTGCCACTGCAAGTAAAGCACCCCTCCACTTT. It is translated as CAWSATASKAPLHF.

This CDR3 reads CAIRDRMNTEAFF. For the CDR3, the DNA is TGCGCCATTAGGGACAGGATGAACACTGAAGCTTTCTTT. V and J are TRBV10-2 and TRBJ1-1; 8 bases fit TRBD1. The V gene's germline CDR1 is WSHSY and CDR2 SAAADI. The CDR3 has 13 amino acids. V was pared by 10 bases and J by 0 bases, with 4 bases of the junction left unmatched.

The table lists this clone with a count of one. The J gene is TRBJ2-7, the V gene TRBV18, with a tentative D call TRBD2 (6 bases). V lost 2 bases and J lost 2, with 7 bases in between. The germline V gene has CDR1 KGHSH and CDR2 LQKENI. The CDR3 has 13 residues. The CDR3 loop reads CASSPSGAYEQYF. The CDR3 nucleotides read TGTGCCAGCTCACCATCGGGGGCCTACGAGCAGTACTTC.

The chain has TRBV30 and TRBJ2-1; possible D gene TRBD2, 6 bases. Trimming removed 0 bases from V and 2 bases from J, with 11 bases in between. Germline V gene sequence: CDR1 GTSNPN, CDR2 SVGIG (reference sequence). The CDR3 runs to 15 residues. The CDR3 DNA follows: TGTGCCTGGAGTGTACGACTAGGCCCCTACAATGAGCAGTTCTTC. Its protein is CAWSVRLGPYNEQFF.

The chain links TRBV29-1 to TRBJ1-3; D unresolved. Germline CDR1 reads SQVTM; CDR2 reads ANQGSEA. The CDR3 covers 14 residues. V was trimmed by 3 bases and J by 2 bases, leaving 11 bases between them. CDR3 bases: TGCAGCGTTGACGGAGGCTTAACTGGAAACACCATATATTTT. Amino acid sequence: CSVDGGLTGNTIYF. Full variable domain (rest looked up from reference TRBV29-1 and TRBJ1-3): SAVISQKPSRDICQRGTSLTIQCQVDSQVTMMFWYRQQPGQSLTLIATANQGSEATYESGFVIDKFPISRPNLTFSTLTVSNMSPEDSSIYLCSVDGGLTGNTIYFGEGSWLTVV.

The rearrangement uses TRBV30 and TRBJ2-4; the D is unclear. The V end was cut by 4 bases, the J end by 1 base, with 8 bases between. This CDR3 contains 13 residues. Germline CDR1 and CDR2: GTSNPN and SVGIG (reference sequence). CDR3 in DNA: TGTGCCTGGACGTCCGGGGCCAAAAACATTCAGTACTTC. Translation gives CAWTSGAKNIQYF.

This clone appeared a single time. This chain uses TRBV5-6 with TRBJ2-2, with 8 bases lining up with TRBD1. Looked up from germline, CDR1 is SGHDT and CDR2 is YYEEEE. This CDR3 is 14 amino acids long. Trimming at V came to 5 bases and at J to 7 bases, leaving 7 bases not matched to a gene. The CDR3 here is CASRIDRGVGELFF. The CDR3 DNA reads TGTGCCAGCAGGATTGACAGGGGTGTCGGGGAGCTGTTTTTT.

The gene calls are TRBV7-2 and TRBJ2-7; no clear D gene. Per germline, CDR1 SGHTA and CDR2 FQGNSA. This CDR3 is built from 14 residues. With 7 bases removed from V and 0 bases from J, the gap between germline ends came to 13 bases. The CDR3 is CASTPMTPSYEQYF. The DNA for the CDR3 is TGTGCCAGCACCCCGATGACTCCCTCCTACGAGCAGTACTTC. The whole variable domain, remainder taken from reference TRBV7-2 and TRBJ2-7, is GAGVSQSPSNKVTEKGKDVELRCDPISGHTALYWYRQSLGQGLEFLIYFQGNSAPDKSGLPSDRFSAERTGGSVSTLTIQRTQQEDSAVYLCASTPMTPSYEQYFGPGTRLTVT.

V usage is TRBV9 and J usage is TRBJ2-5; D may be TRBD2 (6 bases). The CDR3 is made up of 17 amino acids. With 0 bases removed from V and 6 bases from J, the gap between germline ends came to 21 bases. Germline assignment: CDR1 SGDLS and CDR2 YYNGEE. Here the CDR3 DNA reads TGTGCCAGCAGCGTAGGTGGGGGGAGCCCGCCGGTTAAGACCCAGTACTTC. It is translated as CASSVGGGSPPVKTQYF.

This chain connects TRBV27 to TRBJ1-5; 8 nucleotides match TRBD1. The germline V gene has CDR1 MNHEY and CDR2 SMNVEV (reference sequence). The CDR3 has 15 residues. V lost 0 bases and J lost 7; bases outside the gene matches: 5. The CDR3 DNA reads as TGTGCCAGCAGTTTATCCCAGGGGGCCTGGCAGCCCCAGCATTTT. It is translated as CASSLSQGAWQPQHF.

J is TRBJ1-6 and V is TRBV5-1; 8 nucleotides match TRBD1. CDR1 SGHRS and CDR2 YFSETQ come from the germline V gene. J lost 6 bases, V lost 0 bases, and 5 bases had no gene match. The CDR3 runs to 16 residues. The DNA of the CDR3 is TGCGCCAGCAGCTTGGGGGGGACAGGCCTTAATTCACCCCTCCACTTT. Protein: CASSLGGTGLNSPLHF.

The chain employs TRBV12-3 or TRBV12-4 and TRBJ1-2; TRBD1 matches 7 bases. Trimming at V came to 3 bases and at J to 8 bases, leaving 6 bases not matched to a gene. The CDR3 has 13 amino acids. CDR3 region: CASSLLGGWGYTF. DNA for the CDR3: TGTGCCAGCAGTTTGTTAGGGGGCTGGGGCTACACCTTC.

The chain uses TRBV5-6 and TRBJ1-5, with 11 nucleotides matching TRBD1. Per germline, CDR1 SGHDT and CDR2 YYEEEE. The V segment lost 4 bases and the J segment 4 bases; nucleotides outside the gene matches: 4. The CDR3 length is 15 residues. CDR3 bases: TGTGCCAGCAGCCTGGACAGGGGGCGGAATCAGCCCCAGCATTTT. Translated, it gives CASSLDRGRNQPQHF.

The chain combines TRBV9 with TRBJ2-3, with 8 bases aligning to TRBD2. The V gene end was trimmed by 4 bases and the J gene end by 0 bases; junction bases not matched to a gene: 16. The CDR3 totals 19 residues. Germline V CDR1 and CDR2: SGDLS, YYNGEE. The chain's CDR3 is CASSFLGLASGSSTDTQYF. The CDR3 nucleotides read TGTGCCAGCAGCTTCCTCGGGTTGGCTAGCGGGTCTAGCACAGATACGCAGTATTTT.

J is TRBJ2-7 and V is TRBV15; 8 bases fit TRBD1. The CDR3 loop spans 15 amino acids. CDR1 LNHNV and CDR2 YYDKDF come from the germline V gene (reference sequence). V lost 3 bases to trimming and J lost 2 bases; unmatched junction nucleotides: 6. The CDR3 nucleotides are TGTGCCACCAGCAGGGGCAGACAGGGGACCTACGAGCAGTACTTC. It codes for CATSRGRQGTYEQYF.

The rearrangement joins TRBV27 to TRBJ2-7; tentative D call: TRBD1 (5 bases). The CDR3 has 13 residues. Per germline, CDR1 MNHEY and CDR2 SMNVEV (reference sequence). The V end was cut by 5 bases, the J end by 6 bases, with 14 bases between. CDR3 region: CASSPSQGFEQYF. CDR3 in DNA: TGTGCCAGCAGTCCATCTCAGGGATTCGAGCAGTACTTC.